This T cell receptor (beta chain) is from a study of T cells in Graves' hyperthyroidism and ophthalmopathy. This clonotype came up many times. A read error may produce the germline difference seen at one junction end. CDR3 length: 13 amino acids. CDR1 and CDR2 from the germline V gene are WSHSY and SAAADI. The investigators amplified TCR beta CDR3 regions from RNA transcripts. The HTBI primer set drove a first-round RT-PCR of the TCR CDR3. MiXCR, applied by TCRdb to the multiplex PCR reads, yields one record per CDR3 protein. The sample holds some 700,000 distinct CDR3 sequences, 15% to 20% seen once. This clonotype originated in a man between 50 and 59 years old with Graves' hyperthyroidism. The J gene is TRBJ2-5, the V gene TRBV10-2; TRBD1 matches 8 bases. The material sequenced was blood. CDR3 amino acids: CASSPGGAETQYF. The CDR3 nucleotides are TGTGCCAGCAGTCCAGGGGGCGCTGAGACCCAGTACTTC.